The clone carrying this TCR beta chain came up once. Its matching antigen is unknown. The CDR3 is made up of 14 amino acids. J gave up 7 bases and V 2 bases, and 3 bases lay outside the gene matches. The germline gives CDR1 SGHDT, CDR2 YYEEEE. Profiled with immunoSEQ multiplex PCR; TCRdb holds only in-frame clones, not every one. The table lists around 74,000 clones, about 91% of them singletons. This specimen comes from a study of T cell responses to AZD1222 COVID-19 vaccine. Study results and limitations: Following two doses of AZD1222, Spike-specific TCR breadth and depth rose. Among the donors, most were white British and more were female, and clonal diversity was possibly underestimated. Vaccine-related CD4 TCRs covered spike, predominating at 160-218 and 743-854. No day 14 peak samples; only post-peak repertoires were characterized.

The source is an adult in good health. The rearrangement uses TRBV5-6 and TRBJ1-6, with 7 bases aligning to TRBD1. The source material was peripheral blood, sampled on day 0 of MenACWY control vaccination. DNA of the CDR3: TGTGCCAGCAGCTTCCGGGACAGCAATTCACCCCTCCACTTT. This gives the protein CASSFRDSNSPLHF. The full variable domain, completed using reference TRBV5-6 and TRBJ1-6, is DAGVTQSPTHLIKTRGQQVTLRCSPKSGHDTVSWYQQALGQGPQFIFQYYEEEERQRGNFPDRFSGHQFPNYSSELNVNALLLGDSALYLCASSFRDSNSPLHFGNGTRLTVT.